This T cell receptor (beta chain) was observed in a study of blood T cells in healthy people across ages (dated by TCRdb to between 2014 and 2016). In terms of the full investigation: Template switching captured roughly one uniquely barcoded TCR beta cDNA molecule per two T cells in model experiments. To track age-related changes in TCR beta repertoire diversity, the study relied on deep sequencing normalized with unique cDNA molecular identifiers. Donors were grouped into four age groups: young (average 16 years), middle-aged (around 39), aged (around 60) and long-lived (82). To avoid experimental bias, donors of different ages were distributed randomly across sequencing lanes. For two donors (one aged 18 to 29 and one aged 80 or older), the study analyzed two additional independent replicas of 1 million unique cDNA reads from the same blood draw. The paper's findings and limits, for the study overall: Estimates of total diversity from one million sequenced T cells were regarded as lower bounds and underestimates. Compared with the aged group, more naive CD4+ T cells, fewer expanded clones and increased TCR diversity were shown by the long-lived group, suggesting age selection. Observed TCR beta diversity per million T cells fell roughly linearly with age, and a significant reduction was already apparent by age around 44. The percentage of naive T cells measured by flow cytometry correlated strongly with observed TCR beta diversity. The CMV infection status of donors was not known, potentially confounding age-related changes in expanded clonotypes. Conclusive comparison of naive and antigen-experienced compartments was prevented by the profiling of bulk unsorted PBMCs.

Donors were under 40 systemically healthy Caucasian individuals from Russia aged roughly 6 to 90 years. Ten milliliters of peripheral blood were drawn from each donor into EDTA-treated Vacutainer tubes. Ficoll-Paque density-gradient centrifugation was used to isolate PBMCs, with at least 7 million per sample. Trizol reagent was used to extract total RNA from PBMCs, with at least 6 micrograms per sample. Naive CD45RAhigh/CD27high T cell percentages were measured by flow cytometry on a PBMC aliquot from every donor. V is reduced by 5 bases and J by 3 bases, leaving a spacing of 11 bases between them. From a lookup of the germline V gene, CDR1 and CDR2 are SGHAT and FQNNGV. The CDR3 contains 13 residues, cysteine and phenylalanine counted. Of the read, only the CDR3 DNA is kept; its 39 bases are in frame from base 1. Points on this clonotype: Which antigen it targets is not known. Base qualities are not recorded, but no much larger clone differs from it by a single base.

Library prep was done by 5' RACE. TCRdb names Illumina HiSeq 2500 as the instrument used. The second PCR ran for about 6 to 11 cycles and used a J-beta primer mix along with a sample-barcoded 5' primer. Each TCR beta cDNA molecule received a unique molecular identifier from a template-switch 5' adaptor carrying 12 random nucleotides. Each sample yielded at least 2.5 million CDR3-containing paired-end reads. All of the RNA was converted into first-strand cDNA using the Mint cDNA synthesis kit, with a TRBC-specific oligonucleotide serving as the primer. Following uracil-DNA glycosylase treatment, all cDNA underwent a first 18-cycle PCR with the universal primers M1SS and BC2_uni_R. The study's own analysis went as follows. For normalization, 1 million high-quality reads were randomly selected from each sample, with every read carrying a distinct molecular identifier. Instead of being binned into consensus sequences, reads with shared molecular identifiers were discarded. MiTCR, run with a Q25 quality threshold and the strictest error-elimination algorithm, handled CDR3 identification, clonotype clustering and error correction. A nonparametric unseen species model with Euler transformation was used to estimate lower-bound total TCR beta diversity. TCRdb reworked the public reads: Q25 trimming with fastp, MiXCR clone assembly, productive beta chains retained. Entries are consolidated by CDR3 protein sequence, retaining the most common genes and DNA. For this entry, the V and J calls and clone size follow TCRdb and not the study's own pipeline. The sample table contains 650,000 to 800,000 distinct CDR3 sequences; only one count was recorded for under 45% of them. Under 20% of the sample is held by the ten biggest clonotypes.

The sequencing sample was made of blood. The rearrangement joined TRBV11-2 to TRBJ2-7; the D gene remains uncertain. This clonotype was obtained from a man in his sixties in good health. CDR3 reads: CASSDHGRYEQYF. Read as DNA, the sequence is TGTGCCAGCAGCGACCACGGACGCTACGAGCAGTACTTC.